This TCR beta chain was found in a study of blood T cells in healthy people across ages. Looked up from germline, CDR1 is DFQATT and CDR2 is SNEGSKA (reference sequence). J lost 1 base, V lost 3 bases, and 1 base had no gene match. The CDR3 is 14 amino acids. Only a few counts were recorded for this clonotype. What it recognizes is unknown. Alongside a J-beta primer mix, a sample-barcoded 5' primer served in a second PCR lasting about 7 to 11 cycles. Each CDR3 protein gets one entry after TCRdb re-called the 5' RACE reads with MiXCR. The table has fewer than 800,000 distinct CDR3 sequences, around half seen once. Isolating PBMCs gave at least 6.5 million of these cells per sample. Study-level findings and limits: Higher diversity, along with more naive CD4+ cells, distinguished long-lived donors from aged donors. What prevented conclusive comparison of naive and antigen-experienced cells was that PBMCs were unsorted. Older age went with lower TCR beta diversity per million T cells, in a roughly linear way.

This clonotype was obtained from a woman aged 60-75 years in good health. The chain carries TRBV20-1 and TRBJ2-7; 12 bases are a match to TRBD2. Input material: blood. In DNA, the CDR3 is TGCAGTGCTAGGACTAGCGGGAGTTCCTACGAGCAGTACTTC. Its translation: CSARTSGSSYEQYF.